One T cell receptor (beta chain) is described in this entry. The data were obtained in a study of T-cell reconstitution after alpha-beta-depleted transplantation in children. This CDR3 has 15 residues. Germline assignment: CDR1 MGHRA and CDR2 YSYEKL. V lost 0 bases and J lost 8, with 14 bases in between. Unique molecular identifiers were incorporated into the prepared TCRbeta library. TCRdb called the PCR reads again in MiXCR, with one record for every CDR3 protein. The table includes some 500,000 distinct CDR3 sequences, about 16% detected once. This TCR came from a human donor who donated a stem cell graft to a child with acute lymphoblastic leukemia. The sample was PBMCs from the stem cell graft donor, taken from the stem cell graft. The rearrangement joins TRBV4-1 to TRBJ2-1; a possible D gene is TRBD2 (5 bases). The CDR3 coding sequence is TGCGCCAGCAGCCAAGATAGGACTTCCATCGATGAGCAGTTCTTC. As protein: CASSQDRTSIDEQFF.